These 21 T cell receptor beta chains were sequenced from one sample in a study of neoadjuvant anti-PD-1 for oral cavity cancer. The time point: after neoadjuvant nivolumab, at surgical resection. Assay: immunoSEQ multiplex PCR; the TCRdb copy retains only in-frame clones and omits some. The sample shows thousands of clones, 75% to 85% of them seen only once. The sequencing used PBMCs, collected after nivolumab (anti-PD-1) treatment. The receptor set was obtained from a person aged 40-85 years with oral cavity squamous cell carcinoma.

The V gene is TRBV7-3, the J gene TRBJ2-7; TRBD1 matches 9 bases. The CDR3 runs to 13 residues. CDR1 and CDR2 (germline): SGHTA, FQGTGA. J was trimmed by 6 bases and V by 5 bases; bases with no gene match: 5. The CDR3 loop reads CASSQTGGGEQYF. The CDR3 region has the DNA TGTGCCAGCAGCCAGACAGGGGGTGGCGAGCAGTACTTC.

The chain is built from TRBV29-1 and TRBJ1-1, with D possibly TRBD1 on 6 matching bases. This CDR3 is 14 amino acids long. V was shortened by 0 bases and J by 8 bases, with 16 bases between the two germline ends. Germline CDR1 is SQVTM and CDR2 is ANQGSEA. CDR3 loop: CSVEEGRGALEAFF. CDR3 DNA: TGCAGCGTTGAAGAGGGCAGGGGAGCGTTAGAAGCTTTCTTT.

The rearrangement links TRBV10-2 to TRBJ2-2; 12 nucleotides match TRBD2. After removal of 6 bases from V and 1 base from J, the junction contained 6 bases not matched to a gene. Per germline, CDR1 WSHSY and CDR2 SAAADI. CDR3 length equals 17 residues. CDR3 DNA sequence: TGCGCCAGCAGCTTACTAGCGGGGGGTTTGAACACCGGGGAGCTGTTTTTT. Amino acid sequence: CASSLLAGGLNTGELFF.

This sequence joins TRBV9 and TRBJ2-1, with 7 positions matching TRBD2. With V trimmed by 0 bases and J by 8 bases, 8 bases remained unmatched. The V gene's germline CDR1 is SGDLS and CDR2 YYNGEE. CDR3 length equals 15 residues. The CDR3: CASSVGGSGGDEQFF. The CDR3 DNA follows: TGTGCCAGCAGCGTAGGCGGGAGTGGGGGGGATGAGCAGTTCTTC.

J is TRBJ1-1 and V is TRBV15; the match to TRBD1 covers 7 bases. There are 15 residues in the CDR3. CDR1 LNHNV and CDR2 YYDKDF come from the germline V gene (reference sequence). J lost 1 base, V lost 4 bases, and 6 bases had no gene match. CDR3 sequence (DNA): TGTGCCACCAGCATACCGACAGGGACGAACACTGAAGCTTTCTTT. This codes for CATSIPTGTNTEAFF.

Regarding this clone: Other DNA variants within this sample encode the same CDR3. This chain connects TRBV6-5 to TRBJ2-7, with 10 bases that match TRBD2. The germline CDR1 and CDR2 sequences are MNHEY and SVGAGI. V lost 3 bases and J lost 2; bases outside the gene matches: 7. The length of the CDR3 is 16 residues. CDR3 sequence: CASSYGDSGGTYEQYF. CDR3 nucleotide sequence: TGTGCCAGCAGTTATGGGGATAGCGGGGGGACCTACGAGCAGTACTTC.

This clone is a singleton in its sample. The chain recombines TRBV5-1 with TRBJ1-1; D not certain. V lost 0 bases and J lost 0, with 6 bases in between. This CDR3 comprises 14 residues. Germline CDR1 and CDR2: SGHRS and YFSETQ. For the CDR3, the DNA is TGCGCCAGCAGCTTGGGAGGAGTGAACACTGAAGCTTTCTTT. Its translation: CASSLGGVNTEAFF.

The chain carries TRBV5-6 and TRBJ2-4, with TRBD1 as a possible D gene (7 bases). V gave up 2 bases and J gave up 7 bases, with 13 bases separating them. The CDR3 is made up of 14 amino acids. In germline, CDR1 is SGHDT, CDR2 YYEEEE. The CDR3 loop is CASSFSGGKNIQYF. DNA for the CDR3: TGTGCCAGCAGCTTTTCAGGGGGGAAGAACATTCAGTACTTC. The full variable domain, completed using reference TRBV5-6 and TRBJ2-4, is DAGVTQSPTHLIKTRGQQVTLRCSPKSGHDTVSWYQQALGQGPQFIFQYYEEEERQRGNFPDRFSGHQFPNYSSELNVNALLLGDSALYLCASSFSGGKNIQYFGAGTRLSVL.

This chain connects TRBV30 to TRBJ1-6, with 8 bases fitting TRBD1. The CDR3 consists of 15 residues. The junction had 8 bases not matched to a gene; V was cut back by 5 bases and J by 5 bases. The germline gives CDR1 GTSNPN, CDR2 SVGIG (reference sequence). CDR3 coding DNA: TGTGCCTGGGGGGCCGGGACAGGAAATAATTCACCCCTCCACTTT. Protein sequence: CAWGAGTGNNSPLHF. Looking up the rest from reference TRBV30 and TRBJ1-6 gives the full variable domain: SQTIHQWPATLVQPVGSPLSLECTVEGTSNPNLYWYRQAAGRGLQLLFYSVGIGQISSEVPQNLSASRPQDRQFILSSKKLLLSDSGFYLCAWGAGTGNNSPLHFGNGTRLTVT.

This chain links TRBV6-6 with TRBJ2-1; D possibly uses TRBD1 or TRBD2 (5 bases each). Germline V gives CDR1 MNHNY, CDR2 SVGAGI (reference sequence). The CDR3 totals 15 residues. With 2 bases removed from V and 1 base from J, the gap between germline ends came to 9 bases. CDR3 nucleotide sequence: TGTGCCAGCAGTTACGGGGGAAGATCCTACAATGAGCAGTTCTTC. The encoded protein is CASSYGGRSYNEQFF.

This chain connects TRBV15 to TRBJ2-1, with 8 bases that match TRBD2. V lost 6 bases, J lost 7 bases, and 8 bases stayed unmatched. The germline V gene has CDR1 LNHNV and CDR2 YYDKDF (reference sequence). The length of the CDR3 is 14 residues. The CDR3 DNA reads as TGTGCCACCAGGGGTGGAGGGACTAGAAATGAGCAGTTCTTC. Encoded protein: CATRGGGTRNEQFF.

This chain joins TRBV12-5 and TRBJ1-4, with D unresolved. The CDR3 is 12 amino acids. Germline V gene sequence: CDR1 LGHNT, CDR2 FRNRAP. V was shortened by 5 bases and J by 7 bases, with 8 bases between the two germline ends. CDR3 nucleotide sequence: TGTGCTAGTGGTCCCCGTAGTGAAAAACTGTTTTTT. Its translation: CASGPRSEKLFF. Together with reference TRBV12-5 and TRBJ1-4, the CDR3 gives the full variable domain: DARVTQTPRHKVTEMGQEVTMRCQPILGHNTVFWYRQTMMQGLELLAYFRNRAPLDDSGMPKDRFSAEMPDATLATLKIQPSEPRDSAVYFCASGPRSEKLFFGSGTQLSVL.

The V and J genes are TRBV28 and TRBJ1-4; D possibly corresponds to TRBD1 (6 bases). V was pared by 7 bases and J by 4 bases, with 13 bases between. Germline CDR1 reads MDHEN; CDR2 reads SYDVKM. The CDR3 consists of 14 residues. CDR3: CASIGGARNEKLFF. CDR3 DNA sequence: TGTGCCAGCATAGGGGGGGCACGTAATGAAAAACTGTTTTTT.

A few counts support this clone. V is TRBV5-1 and J is TRBJ1-2; D unclear. Germline V lookup: CDR1 SGHRS, CDR2 YFSETQ. CDR3 length equals 15 residues. V was clipped by 0 bases and J by 8 bases, with 17 bases between them. The chain's CDR3 is CASSLASGVLGGYTF. The DNA of the CDR3 is TGCGCCAGCAGCTTGGCCTCCGGGGTGTTGGGAGGCTACACCTTC.

This chain joins TRBV6-1 and TRBJ2-2, with 8 bases identical to TRBD1. This CDR3 is built from 15 residues. The germline CDR1 and CDR2 sequences are MNHNS and SASEGT. The trim removed 6 bases at V and 2 bases at J, leaving 5 bases unmatched. The CDR3 bases are TGTGCCAGCAGAGCCGGGACAGGAAACACCGGGGAGCTGTTTTTT. Its protein is CASRAGTGNTGELFF.

The chain employs TRBV5-8 and TRBJ1-3; the D gene is possibly TRBD1 (5 bases). There are 14 residues in the CDR3. From germline, CDR1 is SGHTS and CDR2 YDEGEE. V lost 4 bases and J 4 bases, leaving 12 bases between the germline ends. As DNA, the CDR3 is TGTGCCAGCAGCCCCCGGGACCTCGGAAACACCATATATTTT. It is translated as CASSPRDLGNTIYF. The full variable domain, rest sourced from reference TRBV5-8 and TRBJ1-3, is EAGVTQSPTHLIKTRGQQATLRCSPISGHTSVYWYQQALGLGLQFLLWYDEGEERNRGNFPPRFSGRQFPNYSSELNVNALELEDSALYLCASSPRDLGNTIYFGEGSWLTVV.

This clone showed up just a few times. This sequence joins TRBV10-3 and TRBJ1-2; D gene ambiguous. There are 13 residues in the CDR3. In germline, CDR1 is ENHRY, CDR2 SYGVKD. The V and J ends lost 5 bases and 8 bases respectively, with 15 bases between them. The CDR3 protein is CAISPEGLSGYTF. The CDR3 bases are TGTGCCATCAGTCCGGAGGGATTGAGCGGCTACACCTTC.

This rearrangement joins TRBV2 to TRBJ2-3, with a tentative D call TRBD2 (6 bases). Looked up from germline, CDR1 is SNHLY and CDR2 is FYNNEI. V lost 1 base, J lost 6 bases, and 11 bases lay in between. CDR3 length: 14 residues. The CDR3 DNA sequence: TGTGCCAGCAGTGAAGAGACTAGGGCCGATACGCAGTATTTT. Amino acids: CASSEETRADTQYF. Complete variable domain (other parts from reference TRBV2 and TRBJ2-3): EPEVTQTPSHQVTQMGQEVILRCVPISNHLYFYWYRQILGQKVEFLVSFYNNEISEKSEIFDDQFSVERPDGSNFTLKIRSTKLEDSAMYFCASSEETRADTQYFGPGTRLTVL.

Details on this clone: One end of the junction does not line up with germline, which may come from a read error. This chain joins TRBV27 and TRBJ2-6, with D maybe TRBD2 (6 bases). CDR3 size: 17 residues. Germline V gene sequence: CDR1 MNHEY, CDR2 SMNVEV (reference sequence). The CDR3 nucleotides are TGTGCCAGCAGTATATCGGGACTTCCCTCTGGGGCCAACGTCCTGACTTTC. It specifies CASSISGLPSGANVLTF.

This rearrangement joins TRBV7-2 to TRBJ1-5; 8 bases map to TRBD1. Losses at the gene ends were 3 bases for V and 2 bases for J; bases not matched to a gene: 6. CDR1 SGHTA and CDR2 FQGNSA come from the germline V gene. CDR3 length: 16 amino acids. The CDR3 nucleotides read TGTGCCAGCAGCTTCTGGACAGGGCAGGGCAATCAGCCCCAGCATTTT. Amino acids: CASSFWTGQGNQPQHF.

The genes are TRBV28 and TRBJ2-1; 8 positions match TRBD1. The ends lost 8 bases at V and 4 bases at J; junction bases unmatched: 7. The CDR3 runs 14 residues. Germline CDR1 reads MDHEN; CDR2 reads SYDVKM. The CDR3: CASARGTGYNEQFF. CDR3 sequence (DNA): TGTGCCAGCGCTCGAGGGACAGGTTACAATGAGCAGTTCTTC. The entire variable domain, with the rest obtained from reference TRBV28 and TRBJ2-1, is as follows: DVKVTQSSRYLVKRTGEKVFLECVQDMDHENMFWYRQDPGLGLRLIYFSYDVKMKEKGDIPEGYSVSREKKERFSLILESASTNQTSMYLCASARGTGYNEQFFGPGTRLTVL.